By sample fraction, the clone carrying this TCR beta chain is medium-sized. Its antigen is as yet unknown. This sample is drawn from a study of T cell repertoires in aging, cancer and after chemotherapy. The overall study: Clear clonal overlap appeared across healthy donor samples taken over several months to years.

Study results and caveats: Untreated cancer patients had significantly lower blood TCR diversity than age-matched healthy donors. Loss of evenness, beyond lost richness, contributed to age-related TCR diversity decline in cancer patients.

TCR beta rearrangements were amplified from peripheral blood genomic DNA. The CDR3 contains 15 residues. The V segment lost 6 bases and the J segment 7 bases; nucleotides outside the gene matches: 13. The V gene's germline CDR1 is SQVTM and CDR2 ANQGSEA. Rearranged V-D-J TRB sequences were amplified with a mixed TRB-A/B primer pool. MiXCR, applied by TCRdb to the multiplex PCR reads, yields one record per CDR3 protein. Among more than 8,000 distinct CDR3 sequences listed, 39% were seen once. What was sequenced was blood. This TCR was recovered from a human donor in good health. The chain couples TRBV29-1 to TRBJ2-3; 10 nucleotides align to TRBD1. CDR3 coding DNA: TGCAGCGTAGGACGACAGGGGGCGCGGGCAAATACGCAGTATTTT. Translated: CSVGRQGARANTQYF.